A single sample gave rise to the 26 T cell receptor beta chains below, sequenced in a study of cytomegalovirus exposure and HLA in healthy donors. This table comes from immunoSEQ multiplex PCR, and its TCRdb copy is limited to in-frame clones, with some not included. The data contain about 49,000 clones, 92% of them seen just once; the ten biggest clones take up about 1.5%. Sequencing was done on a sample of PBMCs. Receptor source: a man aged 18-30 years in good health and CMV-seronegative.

CDR3 loop: CASSLSGRGIYNEQFF. In DNA form, the CDR3 reads TGTGCCAGCAGCTTGAGCGGCAGGGGGATCTACAATGAGCAGTTCTTC. V and J are TRBV5-6 and TRBJ2-1; 7 bases fit TRBD1. In germline, CDR1 is SGHDT, CDR2 YYEEEE. V was pared by 1 base and J by 3 bases, with 7 bases of the junction left unmatched. There are 16 residues in the CDR3.

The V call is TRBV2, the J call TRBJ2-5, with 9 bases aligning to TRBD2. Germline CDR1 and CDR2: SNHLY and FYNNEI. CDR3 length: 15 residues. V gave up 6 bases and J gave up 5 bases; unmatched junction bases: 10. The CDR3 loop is CASSPGTSWDETQYF. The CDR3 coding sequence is TGTGCCAGCAGCCCCGGGACTAGCTGGGACGAGACCCAGTACTTC.

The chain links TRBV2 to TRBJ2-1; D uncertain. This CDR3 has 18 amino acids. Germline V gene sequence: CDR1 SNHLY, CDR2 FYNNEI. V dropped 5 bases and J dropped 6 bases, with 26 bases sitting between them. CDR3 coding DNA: TGTGCCAGCAGTCTAAACCCCCCCTCTGACTTTACGGGCAATGAGCAGTTCTTC. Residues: CASSLNPPSDFTGNEQFF.

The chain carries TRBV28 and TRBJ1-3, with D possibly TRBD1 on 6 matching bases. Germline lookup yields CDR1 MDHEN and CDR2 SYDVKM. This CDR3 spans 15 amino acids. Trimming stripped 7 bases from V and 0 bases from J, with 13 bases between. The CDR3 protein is CASTTQGHSGNTIYF. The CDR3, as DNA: TGTGCCAGCACCACACAGGGCCACTCTGGAAACACCATATATTTT.

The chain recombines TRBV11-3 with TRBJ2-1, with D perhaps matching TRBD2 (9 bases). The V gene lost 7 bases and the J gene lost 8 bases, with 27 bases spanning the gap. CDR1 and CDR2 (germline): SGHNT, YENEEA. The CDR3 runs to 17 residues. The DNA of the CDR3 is TGTGCCAGCACCCAGGGGGCGGCTAGCGGGGTTCTGGATGAGCAGTTCTTC. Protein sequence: CASTQGAASGVLDEQFF.

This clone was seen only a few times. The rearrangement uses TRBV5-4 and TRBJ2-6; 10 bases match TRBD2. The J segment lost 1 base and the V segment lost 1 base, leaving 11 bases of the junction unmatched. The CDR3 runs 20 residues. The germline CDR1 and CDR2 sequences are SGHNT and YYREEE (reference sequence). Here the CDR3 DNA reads TGTGCCAGCAGCTTGTTTCTAGCGGGGGTAGGGTTTTCTGGGGCCAACGTCCTGACTTTC. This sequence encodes CASSLFLAGVGFSGANVLTF.

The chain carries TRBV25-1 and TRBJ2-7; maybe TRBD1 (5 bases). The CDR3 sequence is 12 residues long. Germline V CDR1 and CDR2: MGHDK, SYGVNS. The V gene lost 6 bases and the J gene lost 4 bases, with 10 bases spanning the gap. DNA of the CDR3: TGTGCCAGCAGCCGACAGCAGTACGAGCAGTACTTC. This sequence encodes CASSRQQYEQYF.

DNA of the CDR3: TGTGCCAGCAGTTTCCAAGGTAGCGGGACTTTCGCTAGCACAGATACGCAGTATTTT. Translation: CASSFQGSGTFASTDTQYF. The V gene is TRBV28, the J gene TRBJ2-3; TRBD2 aligns across 8 bases. CDR3 length: 19 amino acids. The V gene end was trimmed by 3 bases and the J gene end by 0 bases; junction bases not matched to a gene: 14. The germline CDR1 and CDR2 sequences are MDHEN and SYDVKM.

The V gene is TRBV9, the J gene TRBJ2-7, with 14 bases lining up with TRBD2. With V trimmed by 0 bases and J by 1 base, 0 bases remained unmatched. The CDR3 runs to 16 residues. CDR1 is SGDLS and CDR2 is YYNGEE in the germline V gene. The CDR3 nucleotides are TGTGCCAGCAGCGTAGGACTAGCGGGAGGGTCCTACGAGCAGTACTTC. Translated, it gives CASSVGLAGGSYEQYF.

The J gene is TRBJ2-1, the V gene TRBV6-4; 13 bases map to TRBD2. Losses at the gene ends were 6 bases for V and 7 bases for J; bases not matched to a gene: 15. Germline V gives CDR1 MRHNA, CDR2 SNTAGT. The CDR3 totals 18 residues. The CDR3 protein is CASRRTSGSYEGGNEQFF. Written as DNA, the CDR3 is TGTGCCAGCAGGAGGACTAGCGGGAGCTATGAGGGGGGGAATGAGCAGTTCTTC.

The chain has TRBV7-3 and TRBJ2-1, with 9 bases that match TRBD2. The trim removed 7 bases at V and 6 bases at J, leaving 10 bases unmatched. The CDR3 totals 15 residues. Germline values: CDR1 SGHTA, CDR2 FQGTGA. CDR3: CASTLGLAGINEQFF. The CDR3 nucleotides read TGTGCCAGCACCCTGGGGCTAGCGGGGATCAATGAGCAGTTCTTC.

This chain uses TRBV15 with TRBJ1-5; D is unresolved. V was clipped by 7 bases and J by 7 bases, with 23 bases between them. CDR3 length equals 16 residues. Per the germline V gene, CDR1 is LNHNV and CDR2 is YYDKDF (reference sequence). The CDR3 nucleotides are TGTGCCACCACCCCCCTTAATTCGTTGGCGGGCCAGCCCCAGCATTTT. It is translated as CATTPLNSLAGQPQHF.

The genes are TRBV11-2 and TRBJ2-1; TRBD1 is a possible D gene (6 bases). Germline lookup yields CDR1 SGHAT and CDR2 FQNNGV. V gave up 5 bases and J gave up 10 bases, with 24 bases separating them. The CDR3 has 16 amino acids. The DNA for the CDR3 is TGTGCCAGCAGCGTGTACGGACGAAGACAGGATGTGGAGCAGTTCTTC. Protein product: CASSVYGRRQDVEQFF.

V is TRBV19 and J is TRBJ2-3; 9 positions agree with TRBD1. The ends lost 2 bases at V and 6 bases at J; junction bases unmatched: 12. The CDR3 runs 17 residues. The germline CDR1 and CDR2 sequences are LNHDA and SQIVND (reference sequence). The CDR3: CASSILSGTGSWDTQYF. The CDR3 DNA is TGTGCCAGTAGTATATTATCCGGGACAGGGTCATGGGATACGCAGTATTTT. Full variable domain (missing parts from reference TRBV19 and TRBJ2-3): DGGITQSPKYLFRKEGQNVTLSCEQNLNHDAMYWYRQDPGQGLRLIYYSQIVNDFQKGDIAEGYSVSREKKESFPLTVTSAQKNPTAFYLCASSILSGTGSWDTQYFGPGTRLTVL.

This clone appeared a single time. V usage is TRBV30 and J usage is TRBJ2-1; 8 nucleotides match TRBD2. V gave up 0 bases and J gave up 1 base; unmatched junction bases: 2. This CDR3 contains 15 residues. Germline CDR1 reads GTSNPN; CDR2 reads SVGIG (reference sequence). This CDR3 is CAWSVQRGSYNEQFF. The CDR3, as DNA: TGTGCCTGGAGTGTACAGCGGGGGTCCTACAATGAGCAGTTCTTC.

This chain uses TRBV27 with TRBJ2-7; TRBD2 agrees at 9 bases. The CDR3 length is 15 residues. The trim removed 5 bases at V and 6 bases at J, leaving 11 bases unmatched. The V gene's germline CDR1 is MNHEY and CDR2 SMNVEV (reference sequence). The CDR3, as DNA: TGTGCCAGCAGTCCGAATCCAGCGGGAGGAGGCGAGCAGTACTTC. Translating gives CASSPNPAGGGEQYF.

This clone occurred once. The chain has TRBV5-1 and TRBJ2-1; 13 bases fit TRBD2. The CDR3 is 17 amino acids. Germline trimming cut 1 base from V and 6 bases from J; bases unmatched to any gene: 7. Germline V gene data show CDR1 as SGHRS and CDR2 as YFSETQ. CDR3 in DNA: TGCGCCAGCAGCTTGCCCTGGACTAGCGGGAGTGGCAATGAGCAGTTCTTC. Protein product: CASSLPWTSGSGNEQFF.

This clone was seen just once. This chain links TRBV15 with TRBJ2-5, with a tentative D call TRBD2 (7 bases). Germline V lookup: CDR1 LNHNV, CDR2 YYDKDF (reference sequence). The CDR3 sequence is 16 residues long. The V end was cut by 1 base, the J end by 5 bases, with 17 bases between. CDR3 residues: CATSRGGGGGLETQYF. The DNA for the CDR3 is TGTGCCACCAGCAGAGGGGGAGGGGGAGGATTGGAGACCCAGTACTTC.

CDR3 sequence reads: CASSFVSGVEAFF. CDR3 sequence (DNA): TGCGCCAGCAGCTTTGTCTCAGGGGTTGAAGCTTTCTTT. The V and J genes are TRBV5-1 and TRBJ1-1; D is perhaps TRBD1 (6 bases). Looked up from germline, CDR1 is SGHRS and CDR2 is YFSETQ. V lost 2 bases, J lost 7 bases, and 12 bases lay in between. The CDR3 consists of 13 residues.

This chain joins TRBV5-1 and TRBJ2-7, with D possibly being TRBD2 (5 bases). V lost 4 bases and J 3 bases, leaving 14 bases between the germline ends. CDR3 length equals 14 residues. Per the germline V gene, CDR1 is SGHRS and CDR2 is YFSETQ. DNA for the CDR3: TGCGCCAGCAGCCCCGGAGGCGAAAACTACGAGCAGTACTTC. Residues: CASSPGGENYEQYF.

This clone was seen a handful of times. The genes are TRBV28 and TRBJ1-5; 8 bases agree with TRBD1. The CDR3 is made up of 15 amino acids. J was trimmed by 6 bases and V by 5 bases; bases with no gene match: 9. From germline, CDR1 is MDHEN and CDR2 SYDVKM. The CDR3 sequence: CASSPGTGESQPQHF. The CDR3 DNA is TGTGCCAGCAGTCCCGGGACAGGCGAAAGTCAGCCCCAGCATTTT.

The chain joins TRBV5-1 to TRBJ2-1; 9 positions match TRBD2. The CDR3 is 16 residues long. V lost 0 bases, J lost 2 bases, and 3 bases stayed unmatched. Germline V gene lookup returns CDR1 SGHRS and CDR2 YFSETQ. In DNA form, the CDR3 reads TGCGCCAGCAGCTTGGTTGGCGGGAGGGCCTACAATGAGCAGTTCTTC. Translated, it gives CASSLVGGRAYNEQFF.

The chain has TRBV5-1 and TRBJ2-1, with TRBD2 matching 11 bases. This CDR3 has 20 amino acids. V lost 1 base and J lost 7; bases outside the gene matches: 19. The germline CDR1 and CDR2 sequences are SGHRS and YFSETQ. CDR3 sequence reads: CASSLMGLAESPHLGNEQFF. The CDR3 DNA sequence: TGCGCCAGCAGCTTGATGGGACTAGCGGAATCACCCCATTTGGGGAATGAGCAGTTCTTC.

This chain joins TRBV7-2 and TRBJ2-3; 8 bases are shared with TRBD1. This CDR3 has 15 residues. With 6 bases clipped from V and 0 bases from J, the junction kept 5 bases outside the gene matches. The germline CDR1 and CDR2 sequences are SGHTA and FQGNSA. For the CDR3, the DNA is TGTGCCAGCAGTCCGCGGGACAGGAGCACAGATACGCAGTATTTT. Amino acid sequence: CASSPRDRSTDTQYF. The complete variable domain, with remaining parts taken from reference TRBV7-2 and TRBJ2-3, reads GAGVSQSPSNKVTEKGKDVELRCDPISGHTALYWYRQSLGQGLEFLIYFQGNSAPDKSGLPSDRFSAERTGGSVSTLTIQRTQQEDSAVYLCASSPRDRSTDTQYFGPGTRLTVL.

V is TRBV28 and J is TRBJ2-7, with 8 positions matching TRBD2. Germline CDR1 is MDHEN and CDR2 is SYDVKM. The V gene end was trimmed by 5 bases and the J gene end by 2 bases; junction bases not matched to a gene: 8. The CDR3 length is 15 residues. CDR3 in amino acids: CASSQPGLDPYEQYF. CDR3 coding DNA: TGTGCCAGCAGTCAGCCGGGACTAGACCCCTACGAGCAGTACTTC.

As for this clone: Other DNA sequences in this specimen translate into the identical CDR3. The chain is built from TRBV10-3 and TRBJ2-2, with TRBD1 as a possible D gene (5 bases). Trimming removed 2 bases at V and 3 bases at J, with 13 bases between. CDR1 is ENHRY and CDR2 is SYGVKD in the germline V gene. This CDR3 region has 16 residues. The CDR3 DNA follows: TGTGCCATCAGTGAGGTTGTGGGGCCATACACCGGGGAGCTGTTTTTT. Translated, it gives CAISEVVGPYTGELFF.